The 17 T cell receptor beta chains in this list originate from one sample, sequenced in a study of cytomegalovirus exposure and HLA in healthy donors. PCR was performed using 60 Vbeta and 13 Jbeta primers. Sequencing was performed with immunoSEQ multiplex PCR; in TCRdb, only in-frame clones are kept and a portion is missing. The table shows about 150,000 clones, with more than 9.5% occurring only once. The material sequenced was PBMCs. These receptors were obtained from a man aged 45-65 years in good health and CMV-seronegative.

The rearrangement uses TRBV5-6 and TRBJ2-1, with TRBD2 matching over 7 bases. The germline gives CDR1 SGHDT, CDR2 YYEEEE. The CDR3 totals 16 residues. With V trimmed by 0 bases and J by 5 bases, 8 bases remained unmatched. DNA for the CDR3: TGTGCCAGCAGCTTGGCCGCGGGGGACTTGAACAATGAGCAGTTCTTC. Translation gives CASSLAAGDLNNEQFF.

V is TRBV15 and J is TRBJ2-7, with a weak D call TRBD1 (5 bases). Trimming took 0 bases from V and 5 from J, leaving 17 bases between them. CDR3 length equals 16 residues. The germline gives CDR1 LNHNV, CDR2 YYDKDF (reference sequence). CDR3 in DNA: TGTGCCACCAGCAGAGAATATAGGGGAAATGTCCACGAGCAGTACTTC. Its protein is CATSREYRGNVHEQYF.

This clone has more than one count but fewer than ten. The chain uses TRBV4-1 and TRBJ2-4; 12 positions agree with TRBD2. This CDR3 region has 17 residues. Germline V gives CDR1 MGHRA, CDR2 YSYEKL. Unmatched junction bases numbered 5, after V lost 3 bases and J lost 2 bases. The CDR3 loop reads CASSQPTSGRPKNIQYF. As DNA, the CDR3 is TGCGCCAGCAGCCAGCCGACTAGCGGGAGACCCAAAAACATTCAGTACTTC.

V gene TRBV28 combines with J gene TRBJ1-2, with TRBD1 identical over 10 bases. The CDR3 length is 15 residues. V lost 6 bases to trimming and J lost 2 bases; unmatched junction nucleotides: 6. Germline-derived CDR1 and CDR2 are MDHEN and SYDVKM. CDR3 coding DNA: TGTGCCAGCAGCTTCTCGGGACAGGGGAACTATGGCTACACCTTC. This gives the protein CASSFSGQGNYGYTF.

This clone has just a few counts. The genes are TRBV2 and TRBJ2-5; 13 nucleotides match TRBD2. V lost 6 bases to trimming and J lost 2 bases; unmatched junction nucleotides: 6. CDR1 and CDR2 (germline): SNHLY, FYNNEI. This CDR3 region has 16 residues. The CDR3 DNA is TGTGCCAGCAGCCCCGGGACTAGCGGGATTCAAGAGACCCAGTACTTC. As protein: CASSPGTSGIQETQYF.

This clone was recorded only once. The identical CDR3 is also encoded by other nucleotide sequences in the sample. This chain joins TRBV28 and TRBJ2-5; 11 nucleotides line up with TRBD2. V was pared by 5 bases and J by 2 bases, with 4 bases of the junction left unmatched. The CDR3 consists of 15 residues. Per the germline V gene, CDR1 is MDHEN and CDR2 is SYDVKM. The CDR3: CASSLTSGGQETQYF. CDR3 DNA: TGTGCCAGCAGTCTTACTAGCGGGGGACAAGAGACCCAGTACTTC. The whole variable domain, remainder taken from reference TRBV28 and TRBJ2-5, is DVKVTQSSRYLVKRTGEKVFLECVQDMDHENMFWYRQDPGLGLRLIYFSYDVKMKEKGDIPEGYSVSREKKERFSLILESASTNQTSMYLCASSLTSGGQETQYFGPGTRLLVL.

The chain couples TRBV28 to TRBJ2-7; tentative D call: TRBD1 (6 bases). Germline CDR1 is MDHEN and CDR2 is SYDVKM. The CDR3 loop spans 14 amino acids. Deletions cut 10 bases from V and 2 bases from J, with 18 bases between. The CDR3 loop reads CATETPGQTYEQYF. The CDR3 bases are TGTGCCACCGAAACCCCAGGACAGACCTACGAGCAGTACTTC.

This clone came up a few times. The chain couples TRBV19 to TRBJ1-1; D perhaps matches TRBD1 (5 bases). V lost 2 bases, J lost 1 base, and 8 bases lay in between. CDR3 size: 14 residues. CDR1 is LNHDA, CDR2 SQIVND, per germline (reference sequence). The CDR3 spells CASSIRGANTEAFF. The DNA of the CDR3 is TGTGCCAGTAGTATACGCGGGGCGAACACTGAAGCTTTCTTT.

This clone was observed a handful of times. The chain couples TRBV7-2 to TRBJ2-7; 8 nucleotides align to TRBD1. J gave up 5 bases and V 2 bases, and 2 bases lay outside the gene matches. Germline lookup yields CDR1 SGHTA and CDR2 FQGNSA. This CDR3 contains 13 residues. CDR3 coding DNA: TGTGCCAGCAGCTTAAGGACAGGGCACGAGCAGTACTTC. Amino acids: CASSLRTGHEQYF.

The V gene is TRBV5-4, the J gene TRBJ2-1; 10 nucleotides match TRBD1. This CDR3 region has 14 residues. Germline CDR1 reads SGHNT; CDR2 reads YYREEE (reference sequence). V dropped 4 bases and J dropped 6; count of bases not matched to a gene: 4. In nucleotides, the CDR3 is TGTGCCAGCAGCGGGGGACAGGGGATCAATGAGCAGTTCTTC. As protein: CASSGGQGINEQFF.

This clone was counted a few times. The rearrangement links TRBV19 to TRBJ1-1, with 8 bases fitting TRBD1. The CDR3 runs to 14 residues. CDR1 and CDR2 from the germline V gene are LNHDA and SQIVND (reference sequence). With 6 bases clipped from V and 4 bases from J, the junction kept 7 bases outside the gene matches. Here the CDR3 reads CASSYRGDGTEAFF. The CDR3 coding sequence is TGTGCCAGTAGCTACAGGGGGGACGGCACTGAAGCTTTCTTT. Based on the CDR3 plus reference TRBV19 and TRBJ1-1, the full variable domain is DGGITQSPKYLFRKEGQNVTLSCEQNLNHDAMYWYRQDPGQGLRLIYYSQIVNDFQKGDIAEGYSVSREKKESFPLTVTSAQKNPTAFYLCASSYRGDGTEAFFGQGTRLTVV.

This clone has a handful of counts. The chain joins TRBV5-1 to TRBJ2-5, with 7 bases identical to TRBD1. The J segment lost 1 base and the V segment lost 7 bases, leaving 10 bases of the junction unmatched. The CDR3 sequence is 15 residues long. CDR1 SGHRS and CDR2 YFSETQ come from the germline V gene. The CDR3 loop is CASGGIQGLQETQYF. The CDR3, as DNA: TGCGCCAGCGGGGGAATACAGGGGCTCCAAGAGACCCAGTACTTC. The full variable domain, its missing parts supplied by reference TRBV5-1 and TRBJ2-5, is KAGVTQTPRYLIKTRGQQVTLSCSPISGHRSVSWYQQTPGQGLQFLFEYFSETQRNKGNFPGRFSGRQFSNSRSEMNVSTLELGDSALYLCASGGIQGLQETQYFGPGTRLLVL.

This clone was seen only a few times. This chain connects TRBV13 to TRBJ2-7, with 9 bases aligning to TRBD1. Germline-derived CDR1 and CDR2 are PRHDT and FYEKMQ (reference sequence). V lost 5 bases, J lost 5 bases, and 7 bases stayed unmatched. The CDR3 runs 14 residues. CDR3 loop: CASSLRDRVDEQYF. In DNA form, the CDR3 reads TGTGCCAGCAGCCTCCGGGACAGGGTAGACGAGCAGTACTTC.

This clone was detected a few times. The chain uses TRBV9 and TRBJ1-3; the match to TRBD1 covers 8 bases. The CDR3 spans 16 residues. Trimming removed 4 bases from V and 1 base from J; junction bases left unmatched: 7. Germline V CDR1 and CDR2: SGDLS, YYNGEE. CDR3 nucleotide sequence: TGTGCCAGCAGCCCCCGGACAGGGCAATCTGGAAACACCATATATTTT. It yields the protein CASSPRTGQSGNTIYF.

This chain uses TRBV9 with TRBJ2-3, with 10 bases matching TRBD1. The germline CDR1 and CDR2 sequences are SGDLS and YYNGEE. The CDR3 length is 16 residues. Unmatched junction bases numbered 4, after V lost 0 bases and J lost 3 bases. In DNA, the CDR3 is TGTGCCAGCAGCGTAGCAGGGACAGGGGTAACAGATACGCAGTATTTT. It specifies CASSVAGTGVTDTQYF.

This clone came up a few times. The chain has TRBV10-1 and TRBJ2-3; TRBD2 agrees at 10 bases. The germline V gene has CDR1 WNHNN and CDR2 SYGVQD (reference sequence). The trim removed 3 bases at V and 1 base at J, leaving 4 bases unmatched. This CDR3 comprises 16 residues. CDR3 nucleotides: TGCGCCAGCAGTGACCCCGGGACTAGCGGCACAGATACGCAGTATTTT. This translates into CASSDPGTSGTDTQYF.

The chain joins TRBV6-1 to TRBJ1-5; D perhaps matches TRBD1 (6 bases). CDR3 length: 15 amino acids. V lost 4 bases, J lost 3 bases, and 13 bases lay in between. The germline V gene encodes CDR1 MNHNS and CDR2 SASEGT. The CDR3 sequence: CASSGRTADNQPQHF. CDR3 nucleotide sequence: TGTGCCAGCAGTGGGCGGACAGCAGACAATCAGCCCCAGCATTTT.